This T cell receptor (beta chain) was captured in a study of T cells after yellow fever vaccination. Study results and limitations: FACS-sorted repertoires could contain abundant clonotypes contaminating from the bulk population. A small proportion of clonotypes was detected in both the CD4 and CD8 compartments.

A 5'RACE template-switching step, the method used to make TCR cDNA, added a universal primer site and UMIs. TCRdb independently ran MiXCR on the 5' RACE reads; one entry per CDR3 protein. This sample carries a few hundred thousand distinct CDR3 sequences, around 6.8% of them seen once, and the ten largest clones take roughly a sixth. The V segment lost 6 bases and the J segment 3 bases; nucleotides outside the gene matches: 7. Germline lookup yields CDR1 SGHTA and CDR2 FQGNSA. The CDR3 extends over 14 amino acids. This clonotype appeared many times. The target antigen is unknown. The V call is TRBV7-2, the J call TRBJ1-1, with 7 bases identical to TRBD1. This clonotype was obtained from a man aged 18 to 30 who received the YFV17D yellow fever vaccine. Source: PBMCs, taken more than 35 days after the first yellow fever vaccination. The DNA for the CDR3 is TGTGCCAGCAGGGTTCCGGGACAGTACACTGAAGCTTTCTTT. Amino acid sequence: CASRVPGQYTEAFF.